The present T cell receptor (beta chain) was sequenced within a study of T cell changes during pregnancy in multiple sclerosis. The table came from immunoSEQ multiplex PCR; TCRdb's copy has only in-frame clones and leaves some out. The table has about 70,000 clones, 85% to 95% seen once; the top ten hold about 0.27%. The material was CD4+ T cells from peripheral blood mononuclear cells, obtained after pregnancy. This TCR was recovered from a female donor with multiple sclerosis, enrolled in a pregnancy study.

CDR3 amino acids: CASRAGTGEKGGYTF. The CDR3 nucleotides are TGTGCCAGCCGGGCGGGGACAGGGGAAAAGGGTGGCTACACCTTC. The chain uses TRBV28 and TRBJ1-2; TRBD1 agrees at 10 bases. Germline assignment: CDR1 MDHEN and CDR2 SYDVKM. V shed 8 bases and J 7 bases; nucleotides not matched to a gene: 13. This CDR3 is built from 15 residues.